These 30 T cell receptor beta chains were sequenced from one sample in a study of cytomegalovirus exposure and HLA in healthy donors. 60 Vbeta and 13 Jbeta primers were used in PCR. The protocol was immunoSEQ multiplex PCR, while the TCRdb copy is restricted to in-frame clones and leaves out a portion. The table records around 150,000 clones, about 76% of them present only once. Sequenced material: PBMCs. These receptors all come from a woman aged 40 to 50 in good health and CMV-seropositive.

The J gene is TRBJ1-1, the V gene TRBV15, with unresolved D. From germline, CDR1 is LNHNV and CDR2 YYDKDF (reference sequence). The ends were cut back, 4 bases at V and 0 bases at J, with 9 bases in the middle. CDR3 length: 14 residues. The CDR3 sequence: CATSKTPMNTEAFF. In nucleotides, the CDR3 is TGTGCCACCAGCAAGACACCTATGAACACTGAAGCTTTCTTT. The variable domain in full, completed from reference TRBV15 and TRBJ1-1, reads DAMVIQNPRYQVTQFGKPVTLSCSQTLNHNVMYWYQQKSSQAPKLLFHYYDKDFNNEADTPDNFQSRRPNTSFCFLDIRSPGLGDTAMYLCATSKTPMNTEAFFGQGTRLTVV.

This clone was counted a single time. The CDR3 here is CASSPREGGRQPQHF. The CDR3, as DNA: TGTGCCAGCAGCCCAAGGGAAGGGGGCCGTCAGCCCCAGCATTTT. The J gene is TRBJ1-5, the V gene TRBV6-1; 7 bases map to TRBD1. Germline trimming cut 6 bases from V and 6 bases from J; bases unmatched to any gene: 11. This CDR3 region has 15 residues. Per the germline V gene, CDR1 is MNHNS and CDR2 is SASEGT.

The CDR3 DNA reads as TGCAGCGTTGGACAGGGGGGATCTGGAAACACCATATATTTT. This encodes CSVGQGGSGNTIYF. The V gene is TRBV29-1, the J gene TRBJ1-3, with TRBD1 identical over 9 bases. CDR3 length: 14 amino acids. With 4 bases clipped from V and 1 base from J, the junction kept 2 bases outside the gene matches. Germline V gives CDR1 SQVTM, CDR2 ANQGSEA.

This chain connects TRBV30 to TRBJ2-3; tentatively, D is TRBD2 (6 bases). Between the trimmed V and J ends, which lost 0 bases and 2 bases, there was a span of 15 bases. The CDR3 is 16 residues long. Germline values: CDR1 GTSNPN, CDR2 SVGIG (reference sequence). CDR3 coding DNA: TGTGCCTGGAGTGTATCGCGGGATTATGTCACAGATACGCAGTATTTT. This gives the protein CAWSVSRDYVTDTQYF.

The chain uses TRBV4-3 and TRBJ2-5; tentatively, D is TRBD1 (6 bases). The J call is doubtful: the DNA matches TRBJ2-7 better. The CDR3 covers 16 residues. Germline V gives CDR1 LGHNA, CDR2 YSLEER. CDR3 residues: CASSQDLGARLYEQYF. Written as DNA, the CDR3 is TGCGCCAGCAGCCAAGATCTGGGGGCGAGATTATACGAGCAGTACTTC.

Notes on this clone: The same CDR3 can be traced to other DNA sequences in this sample. This chain links TRBV5-1 with TRBJ1-1; unclear D gene. Trimming left V 0 bases short and J 0 bases short, with 6 bases between. CDR1 is SGHRS, CDR2 YFSETQ, per germline. CDR3 length equals 14 residues. The CDR3 nucleotides are TGCGCCAGCAGCTTGGGACTGCTGAACACTGAAGCTTTCTTT. Translating gives CASSLGLLNTEAFF.

A word on this clone: A junction end diverges from the germline sequence, so it may reflect a read error. V gene TRBV28 combines with J gene TRBJ1-1; D is ambiguous. Germline CDR1 and CDR2: MDHEN and SYDVKM. CDR3 size: 12 residues. Here the CDR3 reads CASSISYTEAFF. The CDR3 DNA reads TGTGCCAGCAGTATTTCGTACACCGAAGCTTTCTTT.

The rearrangement joins TRBV7-2 to TRBJ2-1; the match to TRBD2 covers 13 bases. The V gene's germline CDR1 is SGHTA and CDR2 FQGNSA. Trimming took 3 bases from V and 4 from J; bases not matched to a gene: 12. This CDR3 has 19 amino acids. The CDR3 sequence is CASSLTSGGHIPTYNEQFF. The DNA for the CDR3 is TGTGCCAGCAGCTTGACTAGCGGGGGGCACATTCCCACTTACAATGAGCAGTTCTTC.

The chain uses TRBV6-5 and TRBJ1-1, with 7 bases lining up with TRBD1. The CDR3 runs to 14 residues. In germline, CDR1 is MNHEY, CDR2 SVGAGI. Trimming at V came to 7 bases and at J to 0 bases, leaving 5 bases not matched to a gene. This CDR3 is CASTRQGMNTEAFF. Written as DNA, the CDR3 is TGTGCCAGCACCAGACAGGGCATGAACACTGAAGCTTTCTTT.

The rearrangement links TRBV7-2 to TRBJ2-3, with TRBD2 identical over 9 bases. CDR1 is SGHTA, CDR2 FQGNSA, per germline. The CDR3 extends over 13 amino acids. The J segment lost 3 bases and the V segment lost 9 bases, leaving 4 bases of the junction unmatched. The CDR3 sequence: CASSAGGTDTQYF. The CDR3 coding sequence is TGTGCCAGTTCGGCGGGGGGGACAGATACGCAGTATTTT.

The J gene is TRBJ2-3, the V gene TRBV18; 8 nucleotides match TRBD1. Germline loops: CDR1 KGHSH, CDR2 LQKENI. CDR3 length equals 16 residues. The junction had 9 bases not matched to a gene; V was cut back by 3 bases and J by 4 bases. The CDR3 loop reads CASSPTLDRAADTQYF. CDR3 coding DNA: TGTGCCAGCTCACCTACTCTGGACAGGGCAGCAGATACGCAGTATTTT.

This chain joins TRBV7-2 and TRBJ2-7, with a possible D match to TRBD1 (6 bases). V was pared by 10 bases and J by 0 bases, with 16 bases between. Germline V lookup: CDR1 SGHTA, CDR2 FQGNSA. The CDR3 contains 14 residues. DNA for the CDR3: TGTGCCATCCGGACAGCTTACAGCTCCTACGAGCAGTACTTC. Amino acid sequence: CAIRTAYSSYEQYF.

This clone was seen more than once but under ten times. This chain joins TRBV25-1 and TRBJ2-1; no clear D gene. The CDR3 contains 14 residues. Deletions cut 1 base from V and 3 bases from J, with 7 bases between. Germline CDR1 MGHDK, CDR2 SYGVNS. CDR3 sequence reads: CASSELGIYNEQFF. In nucleotides, the CDR3 is TGTGCCAGCAGTGAATTGGGCATCTACAATGAGCAGTTCTTC.

The rearrangement joins TRBV13 to TRBJ1-2, with TRBD1 matching 12 bases. Germline values: CDR1 PRHDT, CDR2 FYEKMQ (reference sequence). After removal of 4 bases from V and 2 bases from J, the junction contained 2 bases not matched to a gene. The CDR3 runs 15 residues. The CDR3 coding sequence is TGTGCCAGCAGCTCAGGGACAGGGGGCAACTATGGCTACACCTTC. The encoded protein is CASSSGTGGNYGYTF.

The chain recombines TRBV2 with TRBJ2-3, with 7 bases identical to TRBD1. V trimming: 3 bases; J trimming: 2 bases; junction bases outside the gene matches: 5. Germline V gene lookup returns CDR1 SNHLY and CDR2 FYNNEI. There are 15 residues in the CDR3. The CDR3 reads CASSEYRGNTDTQYF. Written as DNA, the CDR3 is TGTGCCAGCAGTGAGTACAGGGGAAACACAGATACGCAGTATTTT. The full variable domain, in which reference TRBV2 and TRBJ2-3 provide the parts outside the CDR3, is EPEVTQTPSHQVTQMGQEVILRCVPISNHLYFYWYRQILGQKVEFLVSFYNNEISEKSEIFDDQFSVERPDGSNFTLKIRSTKLEDSAMYFCASSEYRGNTDTQYFGPGTRLTVL.

A few counts support this clone. The rearrangement uses TRBV5-1 and TRBJ2-3, with no clear D. The V gene lost 4 bases and the J gene lost 4 bases, with 13 bases spanning the gap. Germline lookup yields CDR1 SGHRS and CDR2 YFSETQ. The CDR3 runs 14 residues. The CDR3 here is CASSMEPSADTQYF. The CDR3 DNA reads TGCGCCAGCAGCATGGAGCCTAGTGCAGATACGCAGTATTTT.

The chain employs TRBV19 and TRBJ2-1, with TRBD2 matching over 8 bases. The V gene end was trimmed by 4 bases and the J gene end by 7 bases; junction bases not matched to a gene: 6. Germline CDR1 LNHDA, CDR2 SQIVND (reference sequence). CDR3 length: 14 residues. CDR3 loop: CASSTTGGTNEQFF. CDR3 DNA: TGTGCCAGTAGTACGACGGGGGGGACAAATGAGCAGTTCTTC.

This clone appeared once. The J gene is TRBJ2-1, the V gene TRBV10-3; 10 positions agree with TRBD2. There are 17 residues in the CDR3. Germline V CDR1 and CDR2: ENHRY, SYGVKD. J was trimmed by 5 bases and V by 0 bases; bases with no gene match: 7. Written as DNA, the CDR3 is TGTGCCATCAGTGAGTCAAGCGGGGGGGCTAGGGACAATGAGCAGTTCTTC. As protein: CAISESSGGARDNEQFF.

The rearrangement links TRBV29-1 to TRBJ1-1; no reliable D call. Trimming pared 5 bases from V and 0 bases from J, leaving 7 bases between. Per germline, CDR1 SQVTM and CDR2 ANQGSEA. The CDR3 consists of 12 residues. CDR3 loop: CSVTTLNTEAFF. The DNA of the CDR3 is TGCAGCGTTACGACTTTGAACACTGAAGCTTTCTTT. Full variable domain (remainder filled in from reference TRBV29-1 and TRBJ1-1): SAVISQKPSRDICQRGTSLTIQCQVDSQVTMMFWYRQQPGQSLTLIATANQGSEATYESGFVIDKFPISRPNLTFSTLTVSNMSPEDSSIYLCSVTTLNTEAFFGQGTRLTVV.

This chain links TRBV28 with TRBJ1-1; perhaps TRBD1 as D (6 bases). The CDR3 sequence is 11 residues long. CDR1 and CDR2 from the germline V gene are MDHEN and SYDVKM. Between the trimmed V and J ends, which lost 9 bases and 9 bases, there was a span of 14 bases. The CDR3 sequence is CASYRELKAFF. CDR3 nucleotides: TGTGCCAGTTACAGGGAACTAAAAGCTTTCTTT.

The V gene is TRBV2, the J gene TRBJ1-1; D perhaps matches TRBD1 (5 bases). Germline lookup yields CDR1 SNHLY and CDR2 FYNNEI. The CDR3 covers 15 residues. Trimming left V 1 base short and J 1 base short, with 10 bases between. In DNA, the CDR3 is TGTGCCAGCAGTGAAGATCTGGGGCGGAACACTGAAGCTTTCTTT. Translated, it gives CASSEDLGRNTEAFF.

This clone was counted between two and nine times. The V and J genes are TRBV11-3 and TRBJ2-7; D is unclear. Germline CDR1 and CDR2: SGHNT and YENEEA. Between the trimmed V and J ends, which lost 5 bases and 2 bases, there was a span of 10 bases. The CDR3 has 13 residues. CDR3 protein: CASSPPSAYEQYF. The CDR3 DNA follows: TGTGCCAGCAGCCCGCCCTCAGCCTACGAGCAGTACTTC.

V usage is TRBV10-3 and J usage is TRBJ2-1; 9 nucleotides match TRBD1. Germline-derived CDR1 and CDR2 are ENHRY and SYGVKD. This CDR3 region has 17 residues. V lost 8 bases to trimming and J lost 8 bases; unmatched junction nucleotides: 19. For the CDR3, the DNA is TGTGCCATCGGTCAGCCCCCAGGGACAGGGATTCTGGATGAGCAGTTCTTC. The encoded protein is CAIGQPPGTGILDEQFF.

This chain links TRBV19 with TRBJ1-4; TRBD1 aligns across 8 bases. The V gene end was trimmed by 5 bases and the J gene end by 8 bases; junction bases not matched to a gene: 13. Per the germline V gene, CDR1 is LNHDA and CDR2 is SQIVND (reference sequence). The CDR3 length is 16 residues. In DNA, the CDR3 is TGTGCCAGTAGTCAATCGTTGGACAGGGATAACGAAAAACTGTTTTTT. It specifies CASSQSLDRDNEKLFF.

The rearrangement uses TRBV9 and TRBJ2-7, with 9 bases that match TRBD2. Trimming removed 0 bases from V and 7 bases from J; junction bases left unmatched: 2. The CDR3 contains 13 residues. Germline values: CDR1 SGDLS, CDR2 YYNGEE. The CDR3 sequence is CASSVGGGGEQYF. DNA of the CDR3: TGTGCCAGCAGCGTAGGCGGGGGGGGTGAGCAGTACTTC.

This clone was seen once. V and J are TRBV6-1 and TRBJ1-2; the D is unclear. Germline V gene lookup returns CDR1 MNHNS and CDR2 SASEGT. V was pared by 6 bases and J by 2 bases, with 13 bases between. This CDR3 is 14 amino acids long. DNA of the CDR3: TGTGCCAGCAGAAGGACGGGAGAAAACTATGGCTACACCTTC. Translation: CASRRTGENYGYTF.

This clone was observed a single time. This chain joins TRBV9 and TRBJ2-2; 11 nucleotides agree with TRBD2. The CDR3 spans 18 residues. In germline, CDR1 is SGDLS, CDR2 YYNGEE. Trimming at V came to 0 bases and at J to 1 base, leaving 5 bases not matched to a gene. For the CDR3, the DNA is TGTGCCAGCAGCGTAGTAGCGGGAGGGCCGGGGAACACCGGGGAGCTGTTTTTT. The encoded protein is CASSVVAGGPGNTGELFF.

The chain couples TRBV6-6 to TRBJ2-3; D perhaps matches TRBD2 (6 bases). This CDR3 comprises 14 residues. CDR1 is MNHNY, CDR2 SVGAGI, per germline (reference sequence). The germline V and J ends were trimmed by 8 bases and 2 bases, with 14 bases remaining between them. The CDR3 sequence is CASRLAEVTDTQYF. The CDR3 bases are TGTGCCAGCCGTTTAGCGGAGGTCACAGATACGCAGTATTTT.

The V gene is TRBV12-5, the J gene TRBJ2-1; TRBD2 agrees at 13 bases. The CDR3 is 16 amino acids. Germline lookup yields CDR1 LGHNT and CDR2 FRNRAP. The ends lost 4 bases at V and 5 bases at J; junction bases unmatched: 5. In DNA, the CDR3 is TGTGCTAGTGGTTCCGGGACTAGCGGGATGAACAATGAGCAGTTCTTC. This codes for CASGSGTSGMNNEQFF.

The chain uses TRBV6-5 and TRBJ1-3; maybe TRBD1 (5 bases). Germline V gene data show CDR1 as MNHEY and CDR2 as SVGAGI. The CDR3 contains 14 residues. Trimming cost V 6 bases and J 2 bases, with 11 bases left between them. The CDR3 region is CASRLRGAGNTIYF. CDR3 DNA: TGTGCCAGCAGACTACGGGGGGCTGGAAACACCATATATTTT.